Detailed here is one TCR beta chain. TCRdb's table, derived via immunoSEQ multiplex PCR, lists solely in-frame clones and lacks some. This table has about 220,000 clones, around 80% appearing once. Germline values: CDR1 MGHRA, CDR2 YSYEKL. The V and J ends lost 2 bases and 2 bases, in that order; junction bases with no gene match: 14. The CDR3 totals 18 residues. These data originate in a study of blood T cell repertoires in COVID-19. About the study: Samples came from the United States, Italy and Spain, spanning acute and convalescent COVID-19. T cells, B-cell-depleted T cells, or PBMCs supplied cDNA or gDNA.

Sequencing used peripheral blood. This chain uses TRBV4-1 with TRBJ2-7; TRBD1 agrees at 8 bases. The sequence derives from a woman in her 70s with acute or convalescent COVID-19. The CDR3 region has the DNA TGCGCCAGCAGCCAACCCCGGTTCGGGACAGGTAGTCCCTACGAGCAGTACGTC. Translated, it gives CASSQPRFGTGSPYEQYV.